This TCR beta chain was recorded in a study of blood T cell repertoires in COVID-19. Across 24 US areas, participants ranged in age from about 18 to 89 years. V lost 7 bases to trimming and J lost 7 bases, with 19 bases between them. CDR3 length: 14 amino acids. The germline gives CDR1 LNHDA, CDR2 SQIVND (reference sequence). Here immunoSEQ multiplex PCR was the method, and the copy in TCRdb shows in-frame clones only, minus some. The sample includes about 370,000 clones, around 92% of them seen just once. The receptor comes from a woman aged 30 to 39 who had recovered from COVID-19. Sequenced input: PBMCs or T cells enriched from blood (not recorded which). The chain recombines TRBV19 with TRBJ1-2, with D maybe TRBD1 (5 bases). The CDR3: CASIDSAYSGGYTF. CDR3 bases: TGTGCCAGTATAGACAGTGCCTACTCCGGTGGCTACACCTTC.